Listed here are 14 T cell receptor beta chains from one sample, sequenced in a study of cytomegalovirus exposure and HLA in healthy donors. Both 60 Vbeta primers and 13 Jbeta primers went into the PCR. Produced via immunoSEQ multiplex PCR; TCRdb's table is partial and in-frame only. Of around 120,000 clones listed, about 80% are singletons. Material: PBMCs. All receptors come from a man between 25 and 39 years old in good health and CMV-seronegative.

The chain carries TRBV4-1 and TRBJ2-2; 7 positions match TRBD1. J gave up 4 bases and V 2 bases, and 7 bases lay outside the gene matches. Germline loops: CDR1 MGHRA, CDR2 YSYEKL. This CDR3 is 16 amino acids long. Written as DNA, the CDR3 is TGCGCCAGCAGCCAAATCCGGGACAGCTTCACCGGGGAGCTGTTTTTT. Translation gives CASSQIRDSFTGELFF.

This CDR3 is CASSFVAADTQYF. CDR3 sequence (DNA): TGTGCCAGCAGCTTCGTGGCGGCAGATACGCAGTATTTT. The chain combines TRBV11-2 with TRBJ2-3; no definite D call. This CDR3 contains 13 residues. V was cut by 3 bases and J by 4 bases, with 8 bases left in between. Germline loops: CDR1 SGHAT, CDR2 FQNNGV.

The J gene is TRBJ2-7, the V gene TRBV29-1; D might be TRBD1 (6 bases). Trimming removed 3 bases from V and 6 bases from J, with 15 bases in between. The CDR3 has 13 residues. Germline lookup yields CDR1 SQVTM and CDR2 ANQGSEA. The CDR3 nucleotides read TGCAGCGTTGAGCCAGGGGAGCCCGGCGAGCAGTACTTC. Protein product: CSVEPGEPGEQYF.

V usage is TRBV18 and J usage is TRBJ2-7; TRBD2 matches at 8 bases. Germline V lookup: CDR1 KGHSH, CDR2 LQKENI. This CDR3 is 14 amino acids long. With V trimmed by 3 bases and J by 5 bases, 6 bases remained unmatched. The CDR3 nucleotides are TGTGCCAGCTCACCCACGGGGGGGCACGACGAGCAGTACTTC. This encodes CASSPTGGHDEQYF.

The chain uses TRBV13 and TRBJ2-1, with 10 bases matching TRBD2. CDR3 length equals 15 residues. The germline V gene encodes CDR1 PRHDT and CDR2 FYEKMQ (reference sequence). V shed 5 bases, J shed 6 bases, and the junction held 7 bases outside the gene matches. CDR3 nucleotides: TGTGCCAGCAGCCCGGGACTAGCGTTGGGCAATGAGCAGTTCTTC. Protein product: CASSPGLALGNEQFF.

The chain is built from TRBV27 and TRBJ2-6; D gene ambiguous. Germline loops: CDR1 MNHEY, CDR2 SMNVEV (reference sequence). Trimming cost V 4 bases and J 4 bases, with 8 bases left between them. This CDR3 is 14 amino acids long. The CDR3 is CASSSFFGANVLTF. For the CDR3, the DNA is TGTGCCAGCAGTTCTTTTTTCGGGGCCAACGTCCTGACTTTC.

V gene TRBV2 combines with J gene TRBJ2-1; 12 bases match TRBD1. Looked up from germline, CDR1 is SNHLY and CDR2 is FYNNEI. This CDR3 contains 14 residues. V was pared by 6 bases and J by 8 bases, with 5 bases of the junction left unmatched. CDR3 bases: TGTGCCAGCAGCCGGGACAGGGGGCGGGATGAGCAGTTCTTC. Translation gives CASSRDRGRDEQFF.

This chain joins TRBV21-1 and TRBJ1-4. TRBV21-1 is flagged as a pseudogene. The CDR3 has 16 residues. This CDR3 is CASSKLAGPTDEKLFF. The DNA of the CDR3 is TGTGCCAGCAGCAAATTAGCGGGCCCAACAGATGAAAAACTGTTTTTT.

The chain combines TRBV21-1 with TRBJ2-1; the DNA was not used to check the table's D call, TRBD2. TRBV21-1 is tagged as a pseudogene. The CDR3 has 16 amino acids. CDR3 coding DNA: TGTGCCAGCAGCAAAGTTGGGCCTAGCGGGAGACATGAGCAGTTCTTC. This codes for CASSKVGPSGRHEQFF.

Only a few counts were recorded for this clone. This chain uses TRBV2 with TRBJ1-3; D perhaps matches TRBD1 (6 bases). V was cut by 6 bases and J by 0 bases, with 12 bases left in between. This CDR3 is built from 15 residues. Germline V lookup: CDR1 SNHLY, CDR2 FYNNEI. As DNA, the CDR3 is TGTGCCAGCAGGGAAACAGGGCTCTCTGGAAACACCATATATTTT. This codes for CASRETGLSGNTIYF.

Written as DNA, the CDR3 is TGTGCCAGCAGGACAAACACCCGGGACAGGGGTTGGGAGCAGTACTTC. Protein product: CASRTNTRDRGWEQYF. The J gene is TRBJ2-7, the V gene TRBV5-5; 10 positions match TRBD1. There are 16 residues in the CDR3. V lost 5 bases to trimming and J lost 7 bases; unmatched junction nucleotides: 15. Germline V lookup: CDR1 SGHKS, CDR2 YYEKEE (reference sequence).

A few counts support this clone. The CDR3 sequence is CASSESLAGETGELFF. The CDR3 region has the DNA TGTGCCAGCAGTGAATCCCTAGCGGGAGAAACCGGGGAGCTGTTTTTT. The V and J genes are TRBV2 and TRBJ2-2, with 10 bases that match TRBD2. This CDR3 has 16 amino acids. Germline loops: CDR1 SNHLY, CDR2 FYNNEI. With 2 bases clipped from V and 5 bases from J, the junction kept 5 bases outside the gene matches.

The chain combines TRBV18 with TRBJ2-1; 10 bases line up with TRBD1. Germline V gene data show CDR1 as KGHSH and CDR2 as LQKENI. This CDR3 has 17 residues. J gave up 1 base and V 4 bases, and 7 bases lay outside the gene matches. The CDR3 coding sequence is TGTGCCAGCTCACTCCAGCCGGGACAGGGGTCCTACAATGAGCAGTTCTTC. Encoded protein: CASSLQPGQGSYNEQFF.

The chain links TRBV11-3 to TRBJ2-7, with 9 bases that match TRBD2. Trimming took 1 base from V and 5 from J; bases not matched to a gene: 9. Germline CDR1 and CDR2: SGHNT and YENEEA. The CDR3 has 16 amino acids. The CDR3 DNA reads as TGTGCCAGCAGCTTAGGTGATAGCGGGAGCGGGAACGAGCAGTACTTC. Protein: CASSLGDSGSGNEQYF.